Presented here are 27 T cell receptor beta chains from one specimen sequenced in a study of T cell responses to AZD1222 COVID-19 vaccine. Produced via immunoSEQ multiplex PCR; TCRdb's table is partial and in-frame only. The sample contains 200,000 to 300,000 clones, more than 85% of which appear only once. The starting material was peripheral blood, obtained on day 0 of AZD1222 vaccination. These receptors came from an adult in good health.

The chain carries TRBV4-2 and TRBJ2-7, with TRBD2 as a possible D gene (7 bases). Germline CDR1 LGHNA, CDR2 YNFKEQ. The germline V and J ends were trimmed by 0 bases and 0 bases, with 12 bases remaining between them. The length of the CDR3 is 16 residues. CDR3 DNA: TGTGCCAGCAGCCAAGAAGGGGGGGCCCCCTCCTACGAGCAGTACTTC. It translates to CASSQEGGAPSYEQYF.

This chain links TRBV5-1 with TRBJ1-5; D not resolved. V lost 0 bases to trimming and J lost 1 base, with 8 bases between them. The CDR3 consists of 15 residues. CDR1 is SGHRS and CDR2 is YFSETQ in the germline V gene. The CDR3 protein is CASSLDGISNQPQHF. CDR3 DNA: TGCGCCAGCAGCTTGGATGGAATAAGCAATCAGCCCCAGCATTTT.

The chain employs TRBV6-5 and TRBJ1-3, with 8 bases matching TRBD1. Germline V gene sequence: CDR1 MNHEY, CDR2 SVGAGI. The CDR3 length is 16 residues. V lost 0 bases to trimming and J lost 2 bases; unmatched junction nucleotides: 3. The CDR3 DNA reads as TGTGCCAGCAGTTACTCGTCGGACAGGGCTGGAAACACCATATATTTT. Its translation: CASSYSSDRAGNTIYF.

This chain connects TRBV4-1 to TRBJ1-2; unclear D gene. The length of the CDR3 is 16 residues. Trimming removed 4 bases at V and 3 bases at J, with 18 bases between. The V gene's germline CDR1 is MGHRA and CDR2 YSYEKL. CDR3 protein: CASSPSGVGRDYGYTF. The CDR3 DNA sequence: TGCGCCAGCAGCCCTAGCGGTGTAGGGCGAGACTATGGCTACACCTTC.

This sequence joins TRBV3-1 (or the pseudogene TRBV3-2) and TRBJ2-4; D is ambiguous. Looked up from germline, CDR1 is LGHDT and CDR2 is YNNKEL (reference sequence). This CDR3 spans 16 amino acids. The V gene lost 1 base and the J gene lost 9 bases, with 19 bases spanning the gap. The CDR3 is CASSQGPNALSRIQYF. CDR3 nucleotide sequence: TGTGCCAGCAGCCAAGGTCCTAACGCGCTATCACGCATTCAGTACTTC.

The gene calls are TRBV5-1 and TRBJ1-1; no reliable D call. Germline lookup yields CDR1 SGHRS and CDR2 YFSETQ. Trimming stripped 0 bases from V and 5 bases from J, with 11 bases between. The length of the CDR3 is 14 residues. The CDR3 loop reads CASSLGDWRTEAFF. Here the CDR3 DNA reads TGCGCCAGCAGCTTGGGTGATTGGAGGACTGAAGCTTTCTTT.

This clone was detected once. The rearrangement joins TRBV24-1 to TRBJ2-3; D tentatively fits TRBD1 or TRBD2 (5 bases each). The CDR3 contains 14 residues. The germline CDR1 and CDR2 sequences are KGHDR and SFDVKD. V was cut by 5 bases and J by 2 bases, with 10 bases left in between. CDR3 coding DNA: TGTGCCACCAGTGGCCGGGGCTCCACAGATACGCAGTATTTT. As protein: CATSGRGSTDTQYF.

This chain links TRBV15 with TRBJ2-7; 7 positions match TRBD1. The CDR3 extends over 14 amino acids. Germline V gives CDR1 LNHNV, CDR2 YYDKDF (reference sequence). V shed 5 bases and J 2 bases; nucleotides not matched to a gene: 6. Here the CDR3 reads CATSVGTDTYEQYF. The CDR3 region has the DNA TGTGCCACCAGCGTCGGGACAGATACCTACGAGCAGTACTTC.

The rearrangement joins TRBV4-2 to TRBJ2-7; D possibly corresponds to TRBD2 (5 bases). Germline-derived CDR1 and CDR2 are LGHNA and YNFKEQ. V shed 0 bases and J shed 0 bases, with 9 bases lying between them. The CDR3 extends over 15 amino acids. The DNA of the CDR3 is TGTGCCAGCAGCCAAGAACCGGGGAGCTCCTACGAGCAGTACTTC. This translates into CASSQEPGSSYEQYF.

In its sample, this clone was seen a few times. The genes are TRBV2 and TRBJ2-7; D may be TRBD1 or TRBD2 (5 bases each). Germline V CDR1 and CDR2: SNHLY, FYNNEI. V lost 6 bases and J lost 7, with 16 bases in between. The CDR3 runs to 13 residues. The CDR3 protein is CASSRDPGWEQYF. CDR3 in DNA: TGTGCCAGCAGCCGGGACCCAGGATGGGAGCAGTACTTC.

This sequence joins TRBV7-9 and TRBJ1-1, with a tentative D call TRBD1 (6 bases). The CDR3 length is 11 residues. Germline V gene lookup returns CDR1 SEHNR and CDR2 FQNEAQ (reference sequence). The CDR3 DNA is TGTGCGGGGGCTCGGAACACTGAAGCTTTCTTT. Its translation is CAGARNTEAFF.

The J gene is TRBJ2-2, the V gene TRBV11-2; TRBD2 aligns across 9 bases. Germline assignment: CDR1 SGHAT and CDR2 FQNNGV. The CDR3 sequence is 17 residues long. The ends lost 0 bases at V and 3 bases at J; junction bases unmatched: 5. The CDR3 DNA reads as TGTGCCAGCAGCTTAGAGGTCCTAGCGGGGCACACCGGGGAGCTGTTTTTT. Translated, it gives CASSLEVLAGHTGELFF.

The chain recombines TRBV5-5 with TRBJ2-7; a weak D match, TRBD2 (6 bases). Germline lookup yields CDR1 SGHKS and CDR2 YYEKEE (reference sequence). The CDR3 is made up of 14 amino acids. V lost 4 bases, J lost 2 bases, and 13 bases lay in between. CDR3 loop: CASSEDGTPYEQYF. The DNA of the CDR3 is TGTGCCAGCAGCGAAGACGGGACTCCCTACGAGCAGTACTTC.

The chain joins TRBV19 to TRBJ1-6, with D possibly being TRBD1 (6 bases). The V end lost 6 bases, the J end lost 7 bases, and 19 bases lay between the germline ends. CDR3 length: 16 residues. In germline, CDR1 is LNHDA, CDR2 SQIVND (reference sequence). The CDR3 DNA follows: TGTGCCAGTAGGGTGGCTTCGGACAGTAGGAATTCACCCCTCCACTTT. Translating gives CASRVASDSRNSPLHF. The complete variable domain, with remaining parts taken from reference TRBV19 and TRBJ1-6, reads DGGITQSPKYLFRKEGQNVTLSCEQNLNHDAMYWYRQDPGQGLRLIYYSQIVNDFQKGDIAEGYSVSREKKESFPLTVTSAQKNPTAFYLCASRVASDSRNSPLHFGNGTRLTVT.

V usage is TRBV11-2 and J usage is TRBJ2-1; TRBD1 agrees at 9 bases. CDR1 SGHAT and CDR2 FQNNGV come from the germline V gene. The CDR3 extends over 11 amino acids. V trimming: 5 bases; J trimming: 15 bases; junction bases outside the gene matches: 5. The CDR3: CASSPGTGPFF. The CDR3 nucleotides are TGTGCCAGCAGCCCCGGGACAGGGCCGTTCTTC.

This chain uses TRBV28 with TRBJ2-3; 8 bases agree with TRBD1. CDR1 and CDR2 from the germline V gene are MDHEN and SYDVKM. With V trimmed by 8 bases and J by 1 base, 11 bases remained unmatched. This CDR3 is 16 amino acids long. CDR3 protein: CASLRVSGGGTDTQYF. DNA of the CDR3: TGTGCCAGCCTTAGGGTCTCAGGGGGCGGCACAGATACGCAGTATTTT.

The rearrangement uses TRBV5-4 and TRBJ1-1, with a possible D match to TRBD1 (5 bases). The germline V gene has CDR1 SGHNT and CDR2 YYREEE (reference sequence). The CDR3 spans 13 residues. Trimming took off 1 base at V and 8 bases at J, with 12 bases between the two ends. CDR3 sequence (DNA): TGTGCCAGCAGCTTGTTGGACGGGGCCGAAGCTTTCTTT. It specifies CASSLLDGAEAFF. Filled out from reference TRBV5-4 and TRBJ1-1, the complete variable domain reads ETGVTQSPTHLIKTRGQQVTLRCSSQSGHNTVSWYQQALGQGPQFIFQYYREEENGRGNFPPRFSGLQFPNYSSELNVNALELDDSALYLCASSLLDGAEAFFGQGTRLTVV.

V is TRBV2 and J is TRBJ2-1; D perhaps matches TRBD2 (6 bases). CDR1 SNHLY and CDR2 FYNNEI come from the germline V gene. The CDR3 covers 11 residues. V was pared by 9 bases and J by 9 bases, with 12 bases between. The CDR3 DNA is TGTGCCAGTCTCCTGGGGGGTGAGCAGTTCTTC. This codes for CASLLGGEQFF.

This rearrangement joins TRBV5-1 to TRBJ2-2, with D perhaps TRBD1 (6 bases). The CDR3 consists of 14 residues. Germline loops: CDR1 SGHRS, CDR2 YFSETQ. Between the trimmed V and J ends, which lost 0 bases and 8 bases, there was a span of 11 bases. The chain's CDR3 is CASSLGQGKGELFF. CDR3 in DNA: TGCGCCAGCAGCTTGGGCCAGGGGAAAGGGGAGCTGTTTTTT.

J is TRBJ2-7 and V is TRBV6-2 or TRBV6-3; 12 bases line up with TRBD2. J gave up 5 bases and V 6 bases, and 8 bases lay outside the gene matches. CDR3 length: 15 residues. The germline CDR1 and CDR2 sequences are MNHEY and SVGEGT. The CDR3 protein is CASSPASGRANEQYF. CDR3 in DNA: TGTGCCAGCAGCCCCGCTAGCGGGAGGGCGAACGAGCAGTACTTC.

Here the CDR3 reads CASSLRGGRGLETQYF. DNA for the CDR3: TGTGCCAGCAGCTTAAGAGGCGGCCGGGGGTTGGAGACCCAGTACTTC. V and J are TRBV7-2 and TRBJ2-5; a possible D gene is TRBD2 (6 bases). With 2 bases removed from V and 5 bases from J, the gap between germline ends came to 18 bases. This CDR3 has 16 residues. Germline V lookup: CDR1 SGHTA, CDR2 FQGNSA.

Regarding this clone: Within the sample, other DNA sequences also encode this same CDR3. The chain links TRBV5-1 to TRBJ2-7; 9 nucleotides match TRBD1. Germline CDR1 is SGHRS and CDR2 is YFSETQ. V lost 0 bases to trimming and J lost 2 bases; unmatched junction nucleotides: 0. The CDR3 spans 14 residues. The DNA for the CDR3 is TGCGCCAGCAGCTTGGGACAGGGGGCCTACGAGCAGTACTTC. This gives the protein CASSLGQGAYEQYF.

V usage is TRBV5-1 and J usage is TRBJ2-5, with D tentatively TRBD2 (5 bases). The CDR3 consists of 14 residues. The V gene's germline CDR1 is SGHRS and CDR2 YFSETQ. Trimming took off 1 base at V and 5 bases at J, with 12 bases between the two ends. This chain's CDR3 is CASSLFGVDETQYF. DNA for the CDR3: TGCGCCAGCAGCTTGTTCGGGGTGGACGAGACCCAGTACTTC.

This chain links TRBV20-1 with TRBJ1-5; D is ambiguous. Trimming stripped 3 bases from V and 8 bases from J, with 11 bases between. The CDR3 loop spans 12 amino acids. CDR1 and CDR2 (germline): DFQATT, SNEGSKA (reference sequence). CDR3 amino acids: CSASVAFEPQHF. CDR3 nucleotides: TGCAGTGCTAGTGTAGCCTTTGAGCCCCAGCATTTT.

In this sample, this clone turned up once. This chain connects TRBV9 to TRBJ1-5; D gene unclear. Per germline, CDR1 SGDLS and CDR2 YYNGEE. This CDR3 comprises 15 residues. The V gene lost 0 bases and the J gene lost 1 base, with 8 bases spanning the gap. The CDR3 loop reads CASSVDGGSNQPQHF. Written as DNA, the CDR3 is TGTGCCAGCAGCGTAGACGGTGGGAGCAATCAGCCCCAGCATTTT.

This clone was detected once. CDR3 loop: CASSFRRDKAFF. The CDR3 DNA reads as TGTGCCAGCAGTTTTCGGAGGGATAAAGCTTTCTTT. This chain uses TRBV28 with TRBJ1-1; D unresolved. CDR3 length: 12 amino acids. Per the germline V gene, CDR1 is MDHEN and CDR2 is SYDVKM. Trimming took 3 bases from V and 9 from J, leaving 11 bases between them.

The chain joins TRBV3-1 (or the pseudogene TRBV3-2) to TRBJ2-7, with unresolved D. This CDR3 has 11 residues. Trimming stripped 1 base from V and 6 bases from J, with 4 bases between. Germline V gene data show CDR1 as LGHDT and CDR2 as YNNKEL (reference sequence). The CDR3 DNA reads TGTGCCAGCAGCCAAGTAAGCGAGCAGTACTTC. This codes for CASSQVSEQYF.